This T cell receptor (beta chain) was retrieved from a study of CDR3 diversity in severe acne. The CDR3 loop spans 17 amino acids. Germline CDR1 LNHDA, CDR2 SQIVND (reference sequence). The V gene lost 6 bases and the J gene lost 5 bases, with 23 bases spanning the gap. TCRdb re-derived calls from the PCR reads in MiXCR, one entry per CDR3 protein. The sample consists of over 100,000 distinct CDR3 sequences, 51% of them appearing once. This clonotype showed up many times. The V and J genes are TRBV19 and TRBJ2-1, with D perhaps TRBD2 (6 bases). The sequence was collected from a male donor with acne. Input material: blood. The CDR3 is CASSPSFSGQKDNEQFF. The DNA for the CDR3 is TGTGCCAGTAGCCCTTCCTTTAGCGGCCAGAAGGACAATGAGCAGTTCTTC.